The T cell receptor beta chain described here comes from a study of T cell changes during pregnancy in multiple sclerosis. Assay: immunoSEQ multiplex PCR; the TCRdb copy retains only in-frame clones and omits some. Here the sample spans approximately 12,000 clones, approximately 90% being singletons. V trimming: 1 base; J trimming: 3 bases; junction bases outside the gene matches: 3. Germline lookup yields CDR1 PRHDT and CDR2 FYEKMQ (reference sequence). The CDR3 covers 15 residues. The TCR was taken from a female donor in good health, enrolled as a control in a pregnancy study. The sequenced sample was CD8+ T cells from peripheral blood mononuclear cells, obtained in the second trimester of pregnancy. The chain joins TRBV13 to TRBJ2-1; 7 bases fit TRBD2. The CDR3 DNA reads as TGTGCCAGCAGCTTAGAACCTAGCGGCTACAATGAGCAGTTCTTC. Translating gives CASSLEPSGYNEQFF.